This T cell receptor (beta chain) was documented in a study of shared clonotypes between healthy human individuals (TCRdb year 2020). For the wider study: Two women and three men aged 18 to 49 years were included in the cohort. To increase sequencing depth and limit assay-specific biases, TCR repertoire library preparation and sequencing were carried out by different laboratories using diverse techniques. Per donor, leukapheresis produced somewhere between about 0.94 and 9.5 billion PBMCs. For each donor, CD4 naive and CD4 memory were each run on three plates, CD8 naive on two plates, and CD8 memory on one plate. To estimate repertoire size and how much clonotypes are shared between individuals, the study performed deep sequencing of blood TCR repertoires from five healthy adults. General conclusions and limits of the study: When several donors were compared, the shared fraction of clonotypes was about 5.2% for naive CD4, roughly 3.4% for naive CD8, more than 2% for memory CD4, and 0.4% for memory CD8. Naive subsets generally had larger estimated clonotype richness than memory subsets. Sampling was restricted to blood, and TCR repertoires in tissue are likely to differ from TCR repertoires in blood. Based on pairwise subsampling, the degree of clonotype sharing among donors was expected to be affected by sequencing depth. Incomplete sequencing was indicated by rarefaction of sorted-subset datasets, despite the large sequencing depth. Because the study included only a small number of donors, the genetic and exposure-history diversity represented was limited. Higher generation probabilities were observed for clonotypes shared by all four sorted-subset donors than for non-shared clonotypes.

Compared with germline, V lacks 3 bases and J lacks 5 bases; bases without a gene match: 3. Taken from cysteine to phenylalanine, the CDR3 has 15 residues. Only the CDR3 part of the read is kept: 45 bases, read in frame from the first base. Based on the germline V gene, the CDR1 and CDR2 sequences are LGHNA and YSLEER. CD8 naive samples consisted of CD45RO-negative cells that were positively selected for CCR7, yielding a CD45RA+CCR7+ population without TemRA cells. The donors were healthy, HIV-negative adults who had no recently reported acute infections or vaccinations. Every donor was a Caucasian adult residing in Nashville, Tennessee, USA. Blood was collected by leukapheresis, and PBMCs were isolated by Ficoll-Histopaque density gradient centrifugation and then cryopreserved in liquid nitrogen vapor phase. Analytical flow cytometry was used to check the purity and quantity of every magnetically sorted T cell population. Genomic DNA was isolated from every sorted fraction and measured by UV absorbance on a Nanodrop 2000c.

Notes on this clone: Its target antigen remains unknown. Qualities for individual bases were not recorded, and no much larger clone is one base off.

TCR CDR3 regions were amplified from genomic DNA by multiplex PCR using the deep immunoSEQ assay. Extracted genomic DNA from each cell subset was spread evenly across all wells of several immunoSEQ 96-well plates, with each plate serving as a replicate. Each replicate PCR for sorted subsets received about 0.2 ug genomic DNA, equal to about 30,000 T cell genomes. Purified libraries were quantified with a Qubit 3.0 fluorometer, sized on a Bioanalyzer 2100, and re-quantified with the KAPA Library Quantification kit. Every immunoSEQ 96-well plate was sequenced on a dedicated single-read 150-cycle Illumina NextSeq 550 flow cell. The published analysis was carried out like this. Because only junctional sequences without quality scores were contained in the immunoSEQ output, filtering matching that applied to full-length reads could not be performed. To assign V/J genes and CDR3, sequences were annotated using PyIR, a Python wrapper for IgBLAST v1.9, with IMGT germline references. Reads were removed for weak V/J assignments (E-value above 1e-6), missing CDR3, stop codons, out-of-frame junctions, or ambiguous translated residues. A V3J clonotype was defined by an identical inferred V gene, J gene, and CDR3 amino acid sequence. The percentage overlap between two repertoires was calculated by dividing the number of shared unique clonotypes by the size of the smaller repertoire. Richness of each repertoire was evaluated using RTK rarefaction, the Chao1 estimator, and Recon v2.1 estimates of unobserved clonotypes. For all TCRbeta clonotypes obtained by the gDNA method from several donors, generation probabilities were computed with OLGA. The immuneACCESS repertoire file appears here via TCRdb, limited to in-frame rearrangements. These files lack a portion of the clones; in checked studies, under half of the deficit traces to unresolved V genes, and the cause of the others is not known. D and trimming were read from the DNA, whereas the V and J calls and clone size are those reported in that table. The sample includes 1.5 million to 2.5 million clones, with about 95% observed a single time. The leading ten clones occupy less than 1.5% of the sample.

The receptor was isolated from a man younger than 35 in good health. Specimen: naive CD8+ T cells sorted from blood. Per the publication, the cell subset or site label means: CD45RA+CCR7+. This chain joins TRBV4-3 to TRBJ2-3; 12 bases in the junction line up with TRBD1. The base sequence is TGCGCCAGCAGCCAGGGACAGGGGGCGAAAGATACGCAGTATTTT. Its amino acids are CASSQGQGAKDTQYF.